The clone carrying this T cell receptor (beta chain) turned up a few times. TCRdb reprocessed the 5' RACE reads with MiXCR, giving one entry per CDR3 protein. The data hold roughly 100,000 distinct CDR3 sequences, with more than 7.5% observed a single time. These data are taken from a study of T cells after yellow fever vaccination. Study summary: Fractions containing few cells were prepared with SMART-Seq v4 Ultra Low Input. The study's findings and limits: Although most clonotypes did not, a small share appeared in both CD4 and CD8 compartments. Post-booster repertoires contained most primary-vaccination clones again (almost 97% CD4, around 88% CD8). One caveat is that FACS-sorted repertoires could contain abundant clonotypes contaminating from the bulk population.

Germline loops: CDR1 MGHRA, CDR2 YSYEKL. V gave up 3 bases and J gave up 2 bases; unmatched junction bases: 3. CDR3 length: 14 amino acids. This TCR came from a man between 18 and 29 years old who received the YFV17D yellow fever vaccine. This specimen consisted of CD8+ T cells not binding an NS4B(214-222) dextramer, sorted from PBMCs, obtained approximately 16 days after the first yellow fever vaccination. This chain uses TRBV4-1 with TRBJ2-7, with 8 positions matching TRBD1. The CDR3, as DNA: TGCGCCAGCAGCCAGAGACAGGGGCCCTACGAGCAGTACGTC. Translated, it gives CASSQRQGPYEQYV.